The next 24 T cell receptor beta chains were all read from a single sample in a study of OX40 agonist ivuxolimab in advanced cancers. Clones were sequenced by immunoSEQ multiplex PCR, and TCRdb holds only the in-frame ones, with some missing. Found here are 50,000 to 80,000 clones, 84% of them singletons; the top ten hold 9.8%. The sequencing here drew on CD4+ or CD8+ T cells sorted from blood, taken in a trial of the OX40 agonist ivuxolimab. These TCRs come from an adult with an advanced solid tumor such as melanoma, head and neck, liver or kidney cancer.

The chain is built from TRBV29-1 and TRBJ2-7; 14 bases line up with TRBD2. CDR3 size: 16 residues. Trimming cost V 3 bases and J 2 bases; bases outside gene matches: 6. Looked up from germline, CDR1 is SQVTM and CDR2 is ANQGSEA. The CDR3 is CSVDGLAGGLPYEQYF. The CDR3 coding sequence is TGCAGCGTTGACGGACTAGCGGGAGGCCTACCCTACGAGCAGTACTTC.

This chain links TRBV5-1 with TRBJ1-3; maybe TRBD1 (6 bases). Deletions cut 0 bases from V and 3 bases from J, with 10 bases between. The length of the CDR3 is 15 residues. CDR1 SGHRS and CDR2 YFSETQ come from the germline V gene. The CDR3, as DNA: TGCGCCAGCAGCTTGGAGGCAGGGGATGGAAACACCATATATTTT. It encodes CASSLEAGDGNTIYF.

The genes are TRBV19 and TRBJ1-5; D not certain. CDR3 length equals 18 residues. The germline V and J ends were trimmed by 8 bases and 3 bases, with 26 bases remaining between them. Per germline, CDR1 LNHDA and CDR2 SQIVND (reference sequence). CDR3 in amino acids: CASRLTLGQPGDNQPQHF. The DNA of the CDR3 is TGTGCCAGTCGACTCACCCTTGGGCAGCCGGGCGACAATCAGCCCCAGCATTTT.

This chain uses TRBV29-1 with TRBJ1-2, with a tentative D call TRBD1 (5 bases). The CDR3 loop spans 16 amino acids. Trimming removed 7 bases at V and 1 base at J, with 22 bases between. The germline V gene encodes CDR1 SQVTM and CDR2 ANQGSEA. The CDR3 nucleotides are TGCAGCGCTTATCAAACTACTCAGGGTTATAACTATGGCTACACCTTC. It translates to CSAYQTTQGYNYGYTF.

The CDR3 spells CASSLESNQPQHF. As DNA, the CDR3 is TGTGCCAGCAGCTTAGAGAGCAATCAGCCCCAGCATTTT. V and J are TRBV7-9 and TRBJ1-5; D remains unclear. The length of the CDR3 is 13 residues. From germline, CDR1 is SEHNR and CDR2 FQNEAQ (reference sequence). Trimming removed 1 base from V and 1 base from J, with 2 bases in between. Looking up the rest from reference TRBV7-9 and TRBJ1-5 gives the full variable domain: DTGVSQNPRHKITKRGQNVTFRCDPISEHNRLYWYRQTLGQGPEFLTYFQNEAQLEKSRLLSDRFSAERPKGSFSTLEIQRTEQGDSAMYLCASSLESNQPQHFGDGTRLSIL.

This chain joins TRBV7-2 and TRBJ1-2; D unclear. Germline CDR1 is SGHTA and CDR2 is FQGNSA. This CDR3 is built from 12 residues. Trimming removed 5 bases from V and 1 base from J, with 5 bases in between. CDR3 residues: CASSGDNYGYTF. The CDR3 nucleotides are TGTGCCAGCAGCGGCGATAACTATGGCTACACCTTC.

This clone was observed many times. The CDR3 region has the DNA TGCGCCAGCAGCCCCGGGACAGGGGGCGAGGAGCAGTTCTTC. Amino acid sequence: CASSPGTGGEEQFF. The rearrangement uses TRBV4-1 and TRBJ2-1, with TRBD1 matching 12 bases. The V gene end was trimmed by 4 bases and the J gene end by 10 bases; junction bases not matched to a gene: 5. The germline V gene encodes CDR1 MGHRA and CDR2 YSYEKL. This CDR3 contains 14 residues.

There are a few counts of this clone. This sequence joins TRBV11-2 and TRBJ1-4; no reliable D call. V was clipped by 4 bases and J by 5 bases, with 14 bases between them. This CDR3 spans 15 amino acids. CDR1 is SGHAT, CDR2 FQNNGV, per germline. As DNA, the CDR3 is TGTGCCAGCAGCTCGGGTGGACGGATGAATGAAAAACTGTTTTTT. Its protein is CASSSGGRMNEKLFF.

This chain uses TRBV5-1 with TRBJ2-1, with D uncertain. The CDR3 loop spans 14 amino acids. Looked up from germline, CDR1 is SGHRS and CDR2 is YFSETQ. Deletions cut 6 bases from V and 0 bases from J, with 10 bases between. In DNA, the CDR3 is TGCGCCAGCAACGACGGTAACTCCTACAATGAGCAGTTCTTC. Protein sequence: CASNDGNSYNEQFF.

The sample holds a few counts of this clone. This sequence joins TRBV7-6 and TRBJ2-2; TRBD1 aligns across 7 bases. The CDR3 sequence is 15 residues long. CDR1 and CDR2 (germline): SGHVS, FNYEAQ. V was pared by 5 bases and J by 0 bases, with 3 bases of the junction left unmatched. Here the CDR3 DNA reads TGTGCCAGCAGCCCGACAGGGACGAACACCGGGGAGCTGTTTTTT. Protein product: CASSPTGTNTGELFF.

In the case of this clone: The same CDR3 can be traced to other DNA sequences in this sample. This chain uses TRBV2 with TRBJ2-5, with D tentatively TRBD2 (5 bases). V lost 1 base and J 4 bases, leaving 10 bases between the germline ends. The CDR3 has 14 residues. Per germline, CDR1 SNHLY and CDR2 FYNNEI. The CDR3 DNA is TGTGCCAGCAGTGAAGGAAGAGGGAGAGAGACCCAGTACTTC. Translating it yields CASSEGRGRETQYF.

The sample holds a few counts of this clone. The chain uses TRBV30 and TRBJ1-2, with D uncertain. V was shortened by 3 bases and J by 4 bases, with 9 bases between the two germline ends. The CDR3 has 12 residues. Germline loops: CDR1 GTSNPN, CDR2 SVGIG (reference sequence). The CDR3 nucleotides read TGTGCCTGGAGGCTTCAGACCTATGGCTACACCTTC. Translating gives CAWRLQTYGYTF.

The CDR3 is CASRKAAEGTQYF. In DNA form, the CDR3 reads TGTGCTAGTAGGAAGGCAGCTGAGGGGACCCAGTACTTC. The gene calls are TRBV12-5 and TRBJ2-5; D might be TRBD2 (5 bases). Germline-derived CDR1 and CDR2 are LGHNT and FRNRAP. The CDR3 runs to 13 residues. V was shortened by 8 bases and J by 7 bases, with 17 bases between the two germline ends.

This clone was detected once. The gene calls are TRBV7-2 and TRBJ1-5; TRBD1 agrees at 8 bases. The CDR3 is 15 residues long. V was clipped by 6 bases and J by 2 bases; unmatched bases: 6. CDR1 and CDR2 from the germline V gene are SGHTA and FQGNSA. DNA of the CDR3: TGTGCCAGCAGGGCGAAGGGACAGGGCAATCAGCCCCAGCATTTT. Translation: CASRAKGQGNQPQHF. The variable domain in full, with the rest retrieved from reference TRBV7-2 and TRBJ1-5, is GAGVSQSPSNKVTEKGKDVELRCDPISGHTALYWYRQSLGQGLEFLIYFQGNSAPDKSGLPSDRFSAERTGGSVSTLTIQRTQQEDSAVYLCASRAKGQGNQPQHFGDGTRLSIL.

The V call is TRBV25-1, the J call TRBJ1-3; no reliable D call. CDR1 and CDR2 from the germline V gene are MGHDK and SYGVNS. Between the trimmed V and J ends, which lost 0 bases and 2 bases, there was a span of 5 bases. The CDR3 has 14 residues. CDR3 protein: CASSEYYAGNTIYF. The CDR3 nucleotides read TGTGCCAGCAGTGAATATTACGCTGGAAACACCATATATTTT.

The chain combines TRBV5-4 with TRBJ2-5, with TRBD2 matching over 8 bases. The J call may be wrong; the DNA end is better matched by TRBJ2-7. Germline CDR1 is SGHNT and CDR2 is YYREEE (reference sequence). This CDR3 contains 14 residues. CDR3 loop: CASSFSGAVYEQYF. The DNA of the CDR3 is TGTGCCAGCAGCTTTAGCGGGGCGGTCTACGAGCAGTACTTC.

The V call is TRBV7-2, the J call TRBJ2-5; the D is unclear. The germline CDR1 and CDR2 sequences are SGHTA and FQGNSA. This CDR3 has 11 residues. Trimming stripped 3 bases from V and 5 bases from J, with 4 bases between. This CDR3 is CASSFSETQYF. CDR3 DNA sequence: TGTGCCAGCAGCTTCTCCGAGACCCAGTACTTC.

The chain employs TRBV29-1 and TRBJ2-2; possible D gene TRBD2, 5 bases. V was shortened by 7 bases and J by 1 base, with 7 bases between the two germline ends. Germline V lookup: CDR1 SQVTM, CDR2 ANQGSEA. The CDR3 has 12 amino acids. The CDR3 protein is CSAGVNTGELFF. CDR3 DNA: TGCAGCGCCGGGGTGAACACCGGGGAGCTGTTTTTT.

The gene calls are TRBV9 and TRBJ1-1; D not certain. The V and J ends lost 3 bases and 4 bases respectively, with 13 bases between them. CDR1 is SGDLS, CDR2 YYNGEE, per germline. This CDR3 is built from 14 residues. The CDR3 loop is CASSARWGTTEAFF. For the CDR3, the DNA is TGTGCCAGCAGCGCCCGGTGGGGTACCACTGAAGCTTTCTTT.

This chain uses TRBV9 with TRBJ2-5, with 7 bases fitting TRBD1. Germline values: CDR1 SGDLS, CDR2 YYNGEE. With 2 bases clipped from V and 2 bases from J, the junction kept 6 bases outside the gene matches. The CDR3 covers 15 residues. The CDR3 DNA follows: TGTGCCAGCAGCGTCTTAGGGACAGTTCAAGAGACCCAGTACTTC. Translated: CASSVLGTVQETQYF.

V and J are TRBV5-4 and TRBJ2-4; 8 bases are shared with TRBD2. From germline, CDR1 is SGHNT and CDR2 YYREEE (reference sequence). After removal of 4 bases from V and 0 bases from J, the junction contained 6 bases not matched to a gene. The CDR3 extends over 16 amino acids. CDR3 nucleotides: TGTGCCAGCAGCGGCGGGGGGCTTGGAGCCAAAAACATTCAGTACTTC. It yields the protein CASSGGGLGAKNIQYF.

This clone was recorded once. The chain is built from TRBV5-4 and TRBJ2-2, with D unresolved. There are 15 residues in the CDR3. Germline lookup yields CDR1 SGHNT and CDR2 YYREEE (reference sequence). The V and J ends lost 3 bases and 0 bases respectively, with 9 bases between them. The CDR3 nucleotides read TGTGCCAGCAGCTCCGAGGTCGCGAACACCGGGGAGCTGTTTTTT. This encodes CASSSEVANTGELFF.

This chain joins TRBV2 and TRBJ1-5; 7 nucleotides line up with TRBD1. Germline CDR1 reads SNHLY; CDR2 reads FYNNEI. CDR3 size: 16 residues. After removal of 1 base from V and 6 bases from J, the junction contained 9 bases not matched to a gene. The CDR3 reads CASSEGIGGRGQPQHF. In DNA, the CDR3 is TGTGCCAGCAGTGAAGGTATAGGGGGCAGGGGTCAGCCCCAGCATTTT.

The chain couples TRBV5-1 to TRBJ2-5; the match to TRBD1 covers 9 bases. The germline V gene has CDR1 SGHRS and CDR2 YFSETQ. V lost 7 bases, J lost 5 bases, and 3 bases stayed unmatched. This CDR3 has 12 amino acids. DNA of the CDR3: TGCGCCAGCCGCGGACAGGGGGAGACCCAGTACTTC. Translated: CASRGQGETQYF.